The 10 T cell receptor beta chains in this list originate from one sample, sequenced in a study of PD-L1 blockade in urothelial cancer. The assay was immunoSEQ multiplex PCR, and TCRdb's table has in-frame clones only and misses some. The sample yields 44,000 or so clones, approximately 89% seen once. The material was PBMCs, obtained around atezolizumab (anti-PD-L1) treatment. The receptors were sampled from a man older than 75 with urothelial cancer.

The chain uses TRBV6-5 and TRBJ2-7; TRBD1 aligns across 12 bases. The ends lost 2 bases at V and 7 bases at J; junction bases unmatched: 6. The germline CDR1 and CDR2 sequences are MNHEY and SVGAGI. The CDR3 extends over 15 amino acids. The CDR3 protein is CASSYGTGGLREQYF. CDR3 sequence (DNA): TGTGCCAGCAGTTACGGGACAGGGGGCTTGCGAGAGCAGTACTTC.

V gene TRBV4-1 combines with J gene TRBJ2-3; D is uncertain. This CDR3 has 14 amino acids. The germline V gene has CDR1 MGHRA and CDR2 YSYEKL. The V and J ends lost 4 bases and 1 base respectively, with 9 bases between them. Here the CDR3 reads CASSRDTGTDTQYF. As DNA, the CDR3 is TGCGCCAGCAGCCGAGACACGGGCACAGATACGCAGTATTTT.

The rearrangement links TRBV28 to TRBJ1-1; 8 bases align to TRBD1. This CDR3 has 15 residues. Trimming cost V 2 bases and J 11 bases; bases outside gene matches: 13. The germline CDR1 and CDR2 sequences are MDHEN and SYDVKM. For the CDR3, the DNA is TGTGCCAGCAGTTTACGTCCCGGGACAGGCCGGGGGGCTTTCTTT. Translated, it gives CASSLRPGTGRGAFF.

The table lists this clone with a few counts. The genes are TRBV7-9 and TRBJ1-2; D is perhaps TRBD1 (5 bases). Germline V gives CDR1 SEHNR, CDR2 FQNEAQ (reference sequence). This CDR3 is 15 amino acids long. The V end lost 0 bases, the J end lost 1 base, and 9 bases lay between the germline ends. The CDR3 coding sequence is TGTGCCAGCAGCTTAGCTGGGGCAGATAACTATGGCTACACCTTC. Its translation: CASSLAGADNYGYTF.

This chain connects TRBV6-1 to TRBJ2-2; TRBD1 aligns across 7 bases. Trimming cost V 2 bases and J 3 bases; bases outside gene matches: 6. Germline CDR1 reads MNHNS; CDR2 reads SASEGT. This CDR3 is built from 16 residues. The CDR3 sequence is CASSETQGWYTGELFF. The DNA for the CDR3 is TGTGCCAGCAGTGAAACACAGGGGTGGTACACCGGGGAGCTGTTTTTT.

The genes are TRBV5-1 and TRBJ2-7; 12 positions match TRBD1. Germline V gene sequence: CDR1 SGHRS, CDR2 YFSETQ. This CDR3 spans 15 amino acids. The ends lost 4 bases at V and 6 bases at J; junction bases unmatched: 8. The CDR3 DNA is TGCGCCAGCAGCGGTTCGGGGACAGGGGGCGCCGAGCAGTACTTC. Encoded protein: CASSGSGTGGAEQYF.

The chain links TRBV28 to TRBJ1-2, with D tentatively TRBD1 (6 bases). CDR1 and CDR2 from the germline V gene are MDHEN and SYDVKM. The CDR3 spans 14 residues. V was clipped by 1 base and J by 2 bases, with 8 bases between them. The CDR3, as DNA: TGTGCCAGCAGTTTATTTCAGGGGAACTATGGCTACACCTTC. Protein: CASSLFQGNYGYTF.

The CDR3 is CASSPGLAANEQFF. CDR3 coding DNA: TGTGCCAGCAGCCCGGGACTAGCAGCCAATGAGCAGTTCTTC. V is TRBV11-3 and J is TRBJ2-1; 9 bases line up with TRBD2. Germline CDR1 reads SGHNT; CDR2 reads YENEEA. The CDR3 contains 14 residues. The trim removed 5 bases at V and 6 bases at J, leaving 5 bases unmatched.

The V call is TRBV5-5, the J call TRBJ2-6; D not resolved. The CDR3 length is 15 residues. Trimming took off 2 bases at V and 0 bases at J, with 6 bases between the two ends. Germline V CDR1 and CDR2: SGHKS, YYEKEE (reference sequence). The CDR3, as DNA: TGTGCCAGCAGCTTTACTTCCTCTGGGGCCAACGTCCTGACTTTC. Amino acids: CASSFTSSGANVLTF.

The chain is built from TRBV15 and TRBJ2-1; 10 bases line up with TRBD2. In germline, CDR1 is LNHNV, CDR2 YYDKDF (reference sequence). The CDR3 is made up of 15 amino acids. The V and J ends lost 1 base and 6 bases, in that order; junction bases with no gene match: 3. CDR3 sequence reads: CATSRGLAGPNEQFF. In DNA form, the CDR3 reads TGTGCCACCAGCAGAGGACTAGCGGGCCCCAATGAGCAGTTCTTC. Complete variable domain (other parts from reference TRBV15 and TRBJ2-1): DAMVIQNPRYQVTQFGKPVTLSCSQTLNHNVMYWYQQKSSQAPKLLFHYYDKDFNNEADTPDNFQSRRPNTSFCFLDIRSPGLGDTAMYLCATSRGLAGPNEQFFGPGTRLTVL.